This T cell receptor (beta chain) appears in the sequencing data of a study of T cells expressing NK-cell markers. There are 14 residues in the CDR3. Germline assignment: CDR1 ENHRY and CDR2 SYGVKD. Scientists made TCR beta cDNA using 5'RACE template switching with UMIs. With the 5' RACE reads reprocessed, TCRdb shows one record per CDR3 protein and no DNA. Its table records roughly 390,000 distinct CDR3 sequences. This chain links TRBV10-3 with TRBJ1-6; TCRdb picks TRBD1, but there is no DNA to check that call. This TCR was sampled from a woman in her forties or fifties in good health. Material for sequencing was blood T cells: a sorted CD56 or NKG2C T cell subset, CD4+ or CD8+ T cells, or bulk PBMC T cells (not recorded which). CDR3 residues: CAISLDRLGSPLHF.